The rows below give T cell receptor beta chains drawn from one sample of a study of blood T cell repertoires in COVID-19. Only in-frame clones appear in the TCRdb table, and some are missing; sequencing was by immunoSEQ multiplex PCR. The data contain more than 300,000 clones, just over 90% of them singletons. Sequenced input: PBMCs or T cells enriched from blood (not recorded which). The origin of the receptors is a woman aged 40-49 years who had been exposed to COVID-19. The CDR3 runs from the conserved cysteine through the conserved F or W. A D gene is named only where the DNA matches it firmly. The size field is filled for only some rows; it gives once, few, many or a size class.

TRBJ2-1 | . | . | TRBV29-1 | TGCAGCGTTGTGCTAGCGACCCACAATGAGCAGTTCTTC | CSVVLATHNEQFF
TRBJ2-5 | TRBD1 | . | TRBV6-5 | TGTGCCAGCAGTTACTCGGGACAGGGGGCAGGAGAGACCCAGTACTTC | CASSYSGQGAGETQYF
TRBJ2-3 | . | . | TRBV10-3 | TGTGCCATCAGTGTACCTGGGGGCGCGAATACGCAGTATTTT | CAISVPGGANTQYF
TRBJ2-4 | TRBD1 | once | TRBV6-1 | TGTGCCAGCAGTGAATCAACAGGGGGCGCGAGTTCGGCCAAAAACATTCAGTACTTC | CASSESTGGASSAKNIQYF
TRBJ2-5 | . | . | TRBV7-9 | TGTGCCAGCAGCTTACAGGGCCGCCAAGAGACCCAGTACTTC | CASSLQGRQETQYF
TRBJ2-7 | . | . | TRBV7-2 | TGTGCCAGCAGCTTAGCAAGTAGTGGTCAATACTTC | CASSLASSGQYF
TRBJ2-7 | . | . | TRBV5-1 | TGCGCCAGCAGCCTCGGGCAGGGGCTAACCTCCTACGAGCAGTACTTC | CASSLGQGLTSYEQYF
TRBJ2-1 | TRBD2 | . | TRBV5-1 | TGCGCCAGCAGCAGCACTAGCGGACCCTACAATGAGCAGTTCTTC | CASSSTSGPYNEQFF
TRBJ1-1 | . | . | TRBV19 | TGTGCCAGTAGAACAGGGAACACTGAAGCTTTCTTT | CASRTGNTEAFF
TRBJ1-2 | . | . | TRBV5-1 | TGCGCCAGCAGCTTGGAATCCTCTAACTATGGCTACACCTTC | CASSLESSNYGYTF
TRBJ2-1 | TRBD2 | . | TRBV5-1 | TGCGCCAGCAGCCCCATAGCGGGAGGGGACAATGAGCAGTTCTTC | CASSPIAGGDNEQFF
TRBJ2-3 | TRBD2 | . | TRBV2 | TGTGCCAGCAGTCCCGGACTAGCGGTCACAGATACGCAGTATTTT | CASSPGLAVTDTQYF
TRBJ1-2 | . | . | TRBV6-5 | TGTGCCAGCAGCCCACGACGGGGGACGTTTGGCTACACCTTC | CASSPRRGTFGYTF
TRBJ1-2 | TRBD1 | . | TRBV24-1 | TGTGCCACCAGTGAGCCCGGGACAGGGGTATATGGTGGCTACACCTTC | CATSEPGTGVYGGYTF
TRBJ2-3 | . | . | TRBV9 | TGTGCCAGCAGCGTTCACGGAGGGGCCACAGATACGCAGTATTTT | CASSVHGGATDTQYF
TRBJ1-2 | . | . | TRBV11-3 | TGTGCCAGCAGCTTAGGACAGATGTATGGCTACACCTTC | CASSLGQMYGYTF
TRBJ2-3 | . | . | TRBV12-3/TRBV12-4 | TGTGCCAGCAGCGACACCCACACGCAGTATTTT | CASSDTHTQYF
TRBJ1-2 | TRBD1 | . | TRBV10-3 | TGTGCCATCAATCGACAGGGTTGGGCCCAGGGAGGCTACACCTTC | CAINRQGWAQGGYTF
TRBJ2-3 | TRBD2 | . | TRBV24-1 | TGTGCCACCAGTGAATCGGGACTAGGAACAGATACGCAGTATTTT | CATSESGLGTDTQYF
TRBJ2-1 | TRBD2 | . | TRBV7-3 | TGTGCCAGCGGCCAAGGCCGCGGGAGGTTAGATGAGCAGTTCTTC | CASGQGRGRLDEQFF
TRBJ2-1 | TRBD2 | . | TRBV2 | TGTGCCAGCAGTGGACTTAGAGCGGGGGGATACAATGAGCAGTTCTTC | CASSGLRAGGYNEQFF
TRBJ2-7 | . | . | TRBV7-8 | TGTGCCAGCAGCTTATTCAGTCTGGACAGCTACGAGCAGTACTTC | CASSLFSLDSYEQYF
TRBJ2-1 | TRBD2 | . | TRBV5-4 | TGTGCCAGCAGCTCGGGGGGGGGCCAAGGCTTAAATGAGCAGTTCTTC | CASSSGGGQGLNEQFF
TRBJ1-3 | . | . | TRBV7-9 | TGTGCCAGCAGCTTAGAACGGAGGGGAAACACCATATATTTT | CASSLERRGNTIYF
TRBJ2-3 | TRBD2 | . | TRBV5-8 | TGTGCCAGCAGCTTGGGGGGGCTAGCGGGGATCACAGATACGCAGTATTTT | CASSLGGLAGITDTQYF
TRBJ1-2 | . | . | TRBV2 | TGTGCCAGCACTGAGAATACGGATGGCTACACCTTC | CASTENTDGYTF
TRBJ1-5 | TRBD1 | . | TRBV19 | TGTGCCAGCAGACAGGGCGCGCCTCCAGCCGTGGGCAATCAGCCCCAGCATTTT | CASRQGAPPAVGNQPQHF
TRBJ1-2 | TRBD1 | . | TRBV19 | TGTGCCACCCAATTACCACGACAGGGTTTAGATGGCTACACCTTC | CATQLPRQGLDGYTF
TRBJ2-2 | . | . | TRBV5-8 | TGTGCCAGCAGCTTGTACCGACAGAACCCAAACACCGGGGAGCTGTTTTTT | CASSLYRQNPNTGELFF
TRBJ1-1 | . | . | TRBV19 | TGTGCCAGTAGTCTGCAAGCAGCCTTGAGGACTGAAGCTTTCTTT | CASSLQAALRTEAFF
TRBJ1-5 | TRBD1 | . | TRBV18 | TGTGCCAGCTCTGCCCATCCTCCGGGACAGGGGGGCAATCAGCCCCAGCATTTT | CASSAHPPGQGGNQPQHF
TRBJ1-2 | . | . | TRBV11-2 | TGTGCCAGCAGCAAACTCCAGGGAGGGAACTATGGCTACACCTTC | CASSKLQGGNYGYTF
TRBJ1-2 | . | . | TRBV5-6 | TGTGCCAGCAGATTTGAGGATATTGGCTACACCTTC | CASRFEDIGYTF
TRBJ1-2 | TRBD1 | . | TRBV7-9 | TGTGCCAGCCTAACCGGGACAGGGGTCTATGGCTACACCTTC | CASLTGTGVYGYTF
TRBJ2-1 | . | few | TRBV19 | TGTGCCAGTAGTGTGGCAGGGTTATCCTACAATGAGCAGTTCTTC | CASSVAGLSYNEQFF
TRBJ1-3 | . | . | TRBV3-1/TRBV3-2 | TGTGCCAGCAGCCAACTGTTCCCTACAGGTCACTCTGGAAACACCATGTATTTT | CASSQLFPTGHSGNTMYF
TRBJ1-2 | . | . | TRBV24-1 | TGTGCCACCAGTGACAGGGGACCGCGATCTCCTCATGGCTACACCTTC | CATSDRGPRSPHGYTF
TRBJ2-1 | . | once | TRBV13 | TGTGCCAGCAGCTTCTCTTCTAATGAGCAGTTCTTC | CASSFSSNEQFF
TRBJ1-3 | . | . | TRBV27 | TGTGCCAGCAGTCCCGTCGGGGGGATTGCTGGAAACACCATATATTTT | CASSPVGGIAGNTIYF
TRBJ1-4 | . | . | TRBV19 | TGTGCCAGTAGTATAGGACAGTCATCGAATGAAAAACTGTTTTTT | CASSIGQSSNEKLFF
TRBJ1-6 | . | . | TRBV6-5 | TGTGCCAGCAGTAAGGAGTGGTCCTATAATTCACCCCTCCACTTT | CASSKEWSYNSPLHF
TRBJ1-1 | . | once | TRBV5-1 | TGCGCCAGCAGCTTGGACAGCCTAACTGAAGCTTTCTTT | CASSLDSLTEAFF
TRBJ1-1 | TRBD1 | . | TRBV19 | TGTGCCAGTAGTGTTGGGACAGGGCGGGGGTTGAACACTGAAGCTTTCTTT | CASSVGTGRGLNTEAFF
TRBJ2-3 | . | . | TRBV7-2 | TGTGCCAGCAGCTTAAGGCGGGAAGATACGCAGTATTTT | CASSLRREDTQYF
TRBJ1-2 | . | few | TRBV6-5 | TGTGCCAGCCAAAACCGAGGACAGACCAACTATGGCTACACCTTC | CASQNRGQTNYGYTF
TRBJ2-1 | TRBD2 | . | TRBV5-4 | TGTGCCAGCAGCTTCGGGGAGCGGGAGGGTAATGAGCAGTTCTTC | CASSFGEREGNEQFF